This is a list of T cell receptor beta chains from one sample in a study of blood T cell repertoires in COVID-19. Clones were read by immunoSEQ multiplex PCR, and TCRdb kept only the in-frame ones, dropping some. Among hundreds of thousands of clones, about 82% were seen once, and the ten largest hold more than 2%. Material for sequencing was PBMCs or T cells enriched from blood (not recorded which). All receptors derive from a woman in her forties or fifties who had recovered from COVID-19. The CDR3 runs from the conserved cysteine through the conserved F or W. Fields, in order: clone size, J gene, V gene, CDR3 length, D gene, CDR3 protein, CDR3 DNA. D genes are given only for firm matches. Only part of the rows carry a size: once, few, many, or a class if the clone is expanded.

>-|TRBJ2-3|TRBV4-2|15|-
CASSPDERYTDTQYF
TGTGCCAGCAGCCCTGATGAGCGCTACACAGATACGCAGTATTTT
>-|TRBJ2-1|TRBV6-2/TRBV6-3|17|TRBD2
CASSYHVVAGAYNEQFF
TGTGCCAGCAGTTACCACGTGGTAGCGGGAGCTTACAATGAGCAGTTCTTC
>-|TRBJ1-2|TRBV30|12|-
CAWSRGGYGYTF
TGTGCCTGGAGTAGGGGTGGCTATGGCTACACCTTC
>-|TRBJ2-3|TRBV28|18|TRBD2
CASSFQGVEAGGTDTQYF
TGTGCCAGCAGTTTTCAGGGGGTCGAAGCGGGAGGGACAGATACGCAGTATTTT
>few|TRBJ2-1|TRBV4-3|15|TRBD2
CASSQHRDYYNEQFF
TGCGCCAGCAGCCAACACCGGGACTACTACAATGAGCAGTTCTTC
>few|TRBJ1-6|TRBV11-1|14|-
CASSLQWGDSPLHF
TGTGCCAGCAGCCTACAGTGGGGGGATTCACCCCTCCACTTT
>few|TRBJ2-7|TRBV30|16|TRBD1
CAWSLRIGQGKREQYF
TGTGCCTGGAGCCTCCGAATAGGACAGGGGAAGCGCGAGCAGTACTTC
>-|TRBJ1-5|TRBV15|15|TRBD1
CATSKGTGGAEPQHF
TGTGCCACCAGCAAGGGGACAGGGGGCGCGGAGCCCCAGCATTTT
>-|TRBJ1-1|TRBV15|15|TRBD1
CATSRGDSQNTEAFF
TGTGCCACCAGCAGAGGGGACAGCCAGAACACTGAAGCTTTCTTT
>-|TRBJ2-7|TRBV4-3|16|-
CASSQARGTYSGEQYF
TGCGCCAGCAGCCAAGCTAGGGGCACTTACTCGGGTGAGCAGTACTTC
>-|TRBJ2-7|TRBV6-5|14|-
CASSYSAYTYEQYF
TGTGCCAGCAGTTACTCCGCGTATACCTACGAGCAGTACTTC
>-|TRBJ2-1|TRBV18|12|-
CASSPITDEQFF
TGTGCCAGCTCACCAATTACAGATGAGCAGTTCTTC
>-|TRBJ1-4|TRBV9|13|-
CAILTGRLGKLFF
TGTGCCATCTTGACAGGCCGCCTCGGGAAACTGTTTTTT
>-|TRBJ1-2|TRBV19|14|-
CASSMPGGSYGYTF
TGTGCCAGTAGTATGCCGGGGGGAAGCTATGGCTACACCTTC